This TCR beta chain appears in the sequencing data of a study of T cells in tuberculosis. Study at large: The T cells targeted glucose monomycolate, a mycobacterial lipid, via CD1B. This South African cohort compared adolescents with or without latent tuberculosis against adults with active tuberculosis. Study results and caveats: Using the GMM-specific repertoire gave about 84% accuracy versus 60% to 70% with motifs. Samples were chosen by availability of cryopreserved specimens.

The time point: new active TB diagnosis, blood taken before or within 7 days of starting treatment. A word on this clone: The antigen is not known.

The CDR3 spans 13 residues. The V end was cut by 6 bases, the J end by 3 bases, with 11 bases between. Germline V gene sequence: CDR1 MNHNY, CDR2 SVGAGI (reference sequence). TCRdb keeps only in-frame clones here, not all; method: immunoSEQ multiplex PCR. Among 40,000 or so clones listed, approximately 94% were seen once. The material was PBMCs, obtained at tuberculosis diagnosis. This TCR derives from an adult with tuberculosis. The chain recombines TRBV6-6 with TRBJ1-2; a possible D gene is TRBD1 (5 bases). CDR3 nucleotide sequence: TGTGCCAGCAGCCGACAGAACGACTATGGCTACACCTTC. Translation gives CASSRQNDYGYTF.